Included here is one T cell receptor (beta chain) sequence, with context. Antigen specificity is unknown. TCRdb keeps only in-frame clones here, not all; method: immunoSEQ multiplex PCR. Of over 85,000 clones listed, roughly nine tenths are singletons. The record originates from a study of T cell responses to AZD1222 COVID-19 vaccine. Germline CDR1 reads MNHEY; CDR2 reads SVGAGI. This CDR3 contains 15 residues. Trimming took off 0 bases at V and 1 base at J, with 9 bases between the two ends. Study conclusions and caveats: The donor cohort was predominantly white British with a female majority, and clonal diversity may have been underestimated. Nearly half of the spike-specific TCRs reportedly recognize variant regions that carry no mutations.

The chain joins TRBV6-5 to TRBJ2-5; D unresolved. The sequence came from an adult who received the AZD1222 COVID-19 vaccine. Sequenced here: peripheral blood, sampled 28 days after the second AZD1222 dose. This CDR3 reads CASSYSGGVQETQYF. CDR3 in DNA: TGTGCCAGCAGTTACTCGGGTGGGGTCCAAGAGACCCAGTACTTC.